Below are 16 T cell receptor beta chains sequenced from a single sample in a study of T cell responses to AZD1222 COVID-19 vaccine. TCRdb's table, derived via immunoSEQ multiplex PCR, lists solely in-frame clones and lacks some. The table lists 150,000 or so clones, roughly 90% of them singletons. The starting material was peripheral blood, obtained on day 0 of AZD1222 vaccination. The receptors here all came from an adult in good health.

The chain is built from TRBV7-3 and TRBJ2-7, with 9 bases fitting TRBD1. Germline V CDR1 and CDR2: SGHTA, FQGTGA. Germline trimming cut 4 bases from V and 1 base from J; bases unmatched to any gene: 2. The CDR3 length is 14 residues. CDR3: CASSSGQGSYEQYF. Written as DNA, the CDR3 is TGTGCCAGCAGCTCGGGACAGGGATCCTACGAGCAGTACTTC.

The chain uses TRBV9 and TRBJ2-7; D is undetermined. CDR3 length: 13 amino acids. Germline V gene sequence: CDR1 SGDLS, CDR2 YYNGEE. The ends were cut back, 0 bases at V and 5 bases at J, with 9 bases in the middle. The CDR3 protein is CASSVDSAHEQYF. The DNA of the CDR3 is TGTGCCAGCAGCGTAGACAGCGCACACGAGCAGTACTTC.

The J gene is TRBJ2-2, the V gene TRBV4-3; TRBD2 matches at 7 bases. From germline, CDR1 is LGHNA and CDR2 YSLEER. This CDR3 has 16 amino acids. V dropped 3 bases and J dropped 2; count of bases not matched to a gene: 6. CDR3 region: CASSHLSGLNTGELFF. CDR3 sequence (DNA): TGCGCCAGCAGCCACCTTAGCGGGTTAAACACCGGGGAGCTGTTTTTT.

The V call is TRBV3-1 (or the pseudogene TRBV3-2), the J call TRBJ2-3, with a tentative D call TRBD2 (5 bases). Trimming took 7 bases from V and 0 from J, leaving 23 bases between them. The CDR3 runs to 18 residues. Looked up from germline, CDR1 is LGHDT and CDR2 is YNNKEL (reference sequence). The CDR3 protein is CASKLPDERLTSTDTQYF. The DNA of the CDR3 is TGTGCCAGCAAGCTCCCCGATGAGAGACTAACTAGCACAGATACGCAGTATTTT.

This chain connects TRBV5-8 to TRBJ1-1; D possibly corresponds to TRBD1 (5 bases). Trimming left V 4 bases short and J 8 bases short, with 15 bases between. This CDR3 has 13 residues. Germline V gene data show CDR1 as SGHTS and CDR2 as YDEGEE. CDR3 sequence (DNA): TGTGCCAGCAGCGCGGACACGAGACTCGAAGCTTTCTTT. It specifies CASSADTRLEAFF.

This clone was picked up a small number of times. The chain carries TRBV6-2 or TRBV6-3 and TRBJ2-1, with D unresolved. V shed 4 bases and J shed 6 bases, with 19 bases lying between them. The germline V gene encodes CDR1 MNHEY and CDR2 SVGEGT. The CDR3 covers 16 residues. Here the CDR3 reads CASSLTALSAPNEQFF. CDR3 in DNA: TGTGCCAGCAGTTTAACAGCGCTATCCGCCCCCAATGAGCAGTTCTTC.

V and J are TRBV29-1 and TRBJ2-7; D not resolved. Trimming cost V 6 bases and J 2 bases, with 11 bases left between them. The CDR3 runs to 12 residues. CDR1 and CDR2 (germline): SQVTM, ANQGSEA. The chain's CDR3 is CSVNLNPYEQYF. CDR3 nucleotides: TGCAGCGTCAACCTGAATCCCTACGAGCAGTACTTC.

The chain has TRBV6-5 and TRBJ1-1; possible D gene TRBD1, 5 bases. Per germline, CDR1 MNHEY and CDR2 SVGAGI. This CDR3 region has 12 residues. V lost 8 bases and J lost 6, with 13 bases in between. The chain's CDR3 is CASVRDYAEAFF. CDR3 coding DNA: TGTGCCAGCGTCAGGGATTACGCTGAAGCTTTCTTT.

The chain has TRBV2 and TRBJ2-1; D uncertain. Germline CDR1 reads SNHLY; CDR2 reads FYNNEI. The CDR3 is 11 residues long. V lost 7 bases and J lost 5, with 6 bases in between. The CDR3 spells CASTEHNEQFF. The CDR3 region has the DNA TGTGCCAGCACCGAACACAATGAGCAGTTCTTC.

This chain connects TRBV28 to TRBJ2-2, with D tentatively TRBD1 or TRBD2 (5 bases each). V was trimmed by 5 bases and J by 0 bases, leaving 13 bases between them. Germline assignment: CDR1 MDHEN and CDR2 SYDVKM. The CDR3 loop spans 16 amino acids. CDR3 bases: TGTGCCAGCAGTGCTCCGGGACCCCCGAACACCGGGGAGCTGTTTTTT. Protein product: CASSAPGPPNTGELFF.

J is TRBJ2-5 and V is TRBV2; 13 bases align to TRBD2. V lost 7 bases and J lost 4; bases outside the gene matches: 6. Germline loops: CDR1 SNHLY, CDR2 FYNNEI. The CDR3 spans 15 residues. CDR3 residues: CASTWTSGRGETQYF. In DNA, the CDR3 is TGTGCCAGCACCTGGACTAGCGGGAGAGGAGAGACCCAGTACTTC.

The chain combines TRBV19 with TRBJ2-7, with D perhaps TRBD1 or TRBD2 (6 bases each). The germline V gene has CDR1 LNHDA and CDR2 SQIVND (reference sequence). This CDR3 spans 14 amino acids. V lost 5 bases to trimming and J lost 1 base, with 12 bases between them. The CDR3 coding sequence is TGTGCCAGTAGTCCTAGGGGGGATTCCTACGAGCAGTACTTC. Translation gives CASSPRGDSYEQYF.

The chain is built from TRBV3-1 (or the pseudogene TRBV3-2) and TRBJ1-3; D remains ambiguous. CDR1 and CDR2 (germline): LGHDT, YNNKEL (reference sequence). The V gene lost 4 bases and the J gene lost 4 bases, with 17 bases spanning the gap. This CDR3 contains 16 residues. CDR3 sequence reads: CASSPRSGVRGNTIYF. Written as DNA, the CDR3 is TGTGCCAGCAGCCCCCGAAGCGGGGTAAGAGGAAACACCATATATTTT.

This sequence joins TRBV5-4 and TRBJ2-3, with D tentatively TRBD2 (6 bases). Trimming left V 0 bases short and J 1 base short, with 9 bases between. The CDR3 is made up of 15 amino acids. Looked up from germline, CDR1 is SGHNT and CDR2 is YYREEE (reference sequence). CDR3 residues: CASSLGGVRTDTQYF. The CDR3 DNA reads as TGTGCCAGCAGCTTGGGCGGGGTCCGCACAGATACGCAGTATTTT.

This clone has only one observation. The chain is built from TRBV27 and TRBJ1-1, with a weak D call TRBD1 (5 bases). The CDR3 extends over 14 amino acids. The germline V gene encodes CDR1 MNHEY and CDR2 SMNVEV (reference sequence). V was clipped by 3 bases and J by 7 bases, with 15 bases between them. The DNA for the CDR3 is TGTGCCAGCAGTTTTAGGGGCGAAATGAGTGAAGCTTTCTTT. It is translated as CASSFRGEMSEAFF.

The chain carries TRBV6-4 and TRBJ2-1; TRBD2 matches 8 bases. This CDR3 has 16 residues. CDR1 is MRHNA and CDR2 is SNTAGT in the germline V gene. With V trimmed by 3 bases and J by 0 bases, 4 bases remained unmatched. The CDR3 region has the DNA TGTGCCAGCAGTGAACTAACTAGCGGCTCCTACAATGAGCAGTTCTTC. This sequence encodes CASSELTSGSYNEQFF.